Shown below are 5 T cell receptor beta chains from a single sample sequenced in a study of immune cell composition in non-small cell lung cancer (dated by TCRdb to between 2016 and 2019). Libraries were built with the immunoSEQ multiplex PCR assay. TCRdb stores this immuneACCESS table with in-frame sequences only. Part of the clones is absent; in the studies checked, under half of the shortfall reflects unresolved V genes, and no reason is known for the rest. This sample is represented by over 15,000 clones; 70% to 80% of them were singletons. Clones ranked in the top ten supply 7.5% to 10% of the sample. Normal lung samples came from the same patient and consisted of non-adjacent lung tissue collected as far from the tumour as possible, at a distance of at least 3 cm. These data also featured in a second study, about CD4 T cells in lung cancer.

The sequencing input was non-adjacent lung tissue. The receptors here all came from a human donor with non-small cell lung cancer.

The chain links TRBV11-2 to TRBJ1-1; D uncertain. Germline V gene sequence: CDR1 SGHAT, CDR2 FQNNGV. The CDR3 extends over 15 amino acids. V was shortened by 2 bases and J by 0 bases, with 10 bases between the two germline ends. CDR3: CASSLRGPMNTEAFF. In DNA form, the CDR3 reads TGTGCCAGCAGCTTAAGAGGACCTATGAACACTGAAGCTTTCTTT.

The rearrangement links TRBV7-2 to TRBJ2-5, with 7 positions matching TRBD2. The V and J ends lost 2 bases and 2 bases, in that order; junction bases with no gene match: 2. This CDR3 is 14 amino acids long. CDR1 is SGHTA, CDR2 FQGNSA, per germline. Written as DNA, the CDR3 is TGTGCCAGCAGCTTAAGCGGGGTACAAGAGACCCAGTACTTC. Translating gives CASSLSGVQETQYF. The whole variable domain, remainder taken from reference TRBV7-2 and TRBJ2-5, is GAGVSQSPSNKVTEKGKDVELRCDPISGHTALYWYRQSLGQGLEFLIYFQGNSAPDKSGLPSDRFSAERTGGSVSTLTIQRTQQEDSAVYLCASSLSGVQETQYFGPGTRLLVL.

The table lists this clone with a count of one. The rearrangement joins TRBV27 to TRBJ2-7, with D perhaps matching TRBD2 (5 bases). V was cut by 5 bases and J by 7 bases, with 18 bases left in between. The germline CDR1 and CDR2 sequences are MNHEY and SMNVEV (reference sequence). The CDR3 spans 14 residues. In DNA, the CDR3 is TGTGCCAGCAGTCCGGGTCGAAGCTCGGGGGAGCAGTACTTC. Protein: CASSPGRSSGEQYF.

The chain carries TRBV7-9 and TRBJ1-6, with 7 bases aligning to TRBD1. The CDR3 is 15 amino acids. Germline-derived CDR1 and CDR2 are SEHNR and FQNEAQ (reference sequence). V dropped 5 bases and J dropped 10; count of bases not matched to a gene: 11. The CDR3 loop reads CASSQTDRDGSPLHF. DNA for the CDR3: TGTGCCAGCAGCCAGACCGACAGGGACGGGTCACCCCTCCACTTT.

This rearrangement joins TRBV28 to TRBJ2-1; D gene ambiguous. The germline gives CDR1 MDHEN, CDR2 SYDVKM. The CDR3 contains 12 residues. The ends were cut back, 6 bases at V and 10 bases at J, with 13 bases in the middle. The CDR3 coding sequence is TGTGCCAGCAGCCCCAATTCCGGGGAGCAGTTCTTC. This codes for CASSPNSGEQFF.